This T cell receptor (beta chain) was identified during a study of T cells in Graves' hyperthyroidism and ophthalmopathy. Overall study findings and caveats: Within blood appeared most thyroid clonotypes that had expanded above 0.001.

The CDR3 spans 12 residues. Per the germline V gene, CDR1 is ENHRY and CDR2 is SYGVKD. With 6 bases removed from V and 4 bases from J, the gap between germline ends came to 8 bases. There were TCR beta CDR3 regions amplified from RNA transcripts. First-round RT-PCR of the TCR CDR3 relied on the HTBI primer set. MiXCR, applied by TCRdb to the multiplex PCR reads, yields one record per CDR3 protein. Of fewer than 200,000 distinct CDR3 sequences listed, around 15% are singletons. The table lists this clonotype with many counts. What it binds is unknown. Sequenced: blood. The receptor comes from a woman aged 45-60 years with Graves' hyperthyroidism. This chain joins TRBV10-3 and TRBJ2-3; TRBD1 is a possible D gene (5 bases). DNA of the CDR3: TGTGCCATCAGGGGGCTTGCAGATACGCAGTATTTT. Amino acids: CAIRGLADTQYF.